This TCR beta chain stems from a study of cytomegalovirus exposure and HLA in healthy donors. The donors were members of the validation cohort comprising approximately 120 subjects, separate from the roughly 730-subject first cohort. Broader study findings: In a later analysis, first-cohort TCR clusters were found to tend to co-occur in the approximately 120 validation repertoires. According to the study, roughly 160 TCR beta chains were cytomegalovirus-associated.

Assay used: immunoSEQ multiplex PCR; TCRdb lists only in-frame clones, some missing. The sample holds about 120,000 clones, 95% to 96% seen once. Comment on this clone: Its cognate antigen is unknown. Germline is not matched at one junction end, which may reflect a read error.

The CDR3 has 14 residues. Germline assignment: CDR1 SQVTM and CDR2 ANQGSEA. This TCR was recovered from a man between 18 and 35 years old in good health and CMV-seronegative. The specimen sequenced was PBMCs. The V call is TRBV29-1, the J call TRBJ2-2; maybe TRBD2 (7 bases). CDR3 protein: CSVRGAPKTGELFF. The CDR3, as DNA: TGCAGCGTTCGGGGGGCTCCGAAGACCGGGGAGCTGTTTTTT.